The 8 T cell receptor beta chains presented below share a single source sample, sequenced in a study of long-term antiretroviral therapy in people with HIV (dated by TCRdb to between 2021 and 2022). The immunoSEQ hsTCRB v3.0 assay was used at survey level resolution to sequence the TRB variable region. Sourced from immuneACCESS, this table was stored by TCRdb with only in-frame sequences that have V and J called. A share of the clones is absent; for the studies checked, an unresolved V gene accounts for under half, and the remainder has no known explanation. The sample includes 28,000 or so clones, with roughly 89% observed a single time. The ten largest clones capture roughly 6.5% of the sample. The starting material was unsorted PBMCs, obtained 0.4 years after starting antiretroviral therapy. The receptors stem from a man between 18 and 35 years old with HIV.

The V call is TRBV28, the J call TRBJ1-1; D ambiguous. The CDR3 sequence is 15 residues long. The V gene lost 7 bases and the J gene lost 11 bases, with 26 bases spanning the gap. Germline V CDR1 and CDR2: MDHEN, SYDVKM. The CDR3 loop is CASNPGVGVPKWAFF. CDR3 nucleotide sequence: TGTGCCAGCAATCCTGGGGTTGGGGTTCCGAAGTGGGCTTTCTTT.

This chain links TRBV9 with TRBJ1-1; 7 bases fit TRBD1. The germline V gene encodes CDR1 SGDLS and CDR2 YYNGEE. The CDR3 runs 19 residues. V lost 3 bases and J lost 1; bases outside the gene matches: 18. The CDR3 DNA follows: TGTGCCAGCAGCGCCTCCCACCGGATCGTGACAGGGAAGAACACTGAAGCTTTCTTT. Translated, it gives CASSASHRIVTGKNTEAFF.

The genes are TRBV7-2 and TRBJ1-1, with a weak D call TRBD1 (6 bases). The CDR3 totals 14 residues. The V gene lost 5 bases and the J gene lost 4 bases, with 14 bases spanning the gap. Germline V gene sequence: CDR1 SGHTA, CDR2 FQGNSA. The CDR3: CASSPKGDSTEAFF. Written as DNA, the CDR3 is TGTGCCAGCAGCCCCAAGGGGGATTCCACTGAAGCTTTCTTT.

The chain employs TRBV19 and TRBJ2-1; TRBD2 might be the D (5 bases). Germline CDR1 and CDR2: LNHDA and SQIVND (reference sequence). The CDR3 is 15 residues long. Trimming shortened V by 5 bases and J by 7 bases, and 18 bases separated the two germline ends. The CDR3 reads CASSPGGRLGNEQFF. The CDR3 coding sequence is TGTGCCAGTAGTCCAGGAGGCCGTTTGGGGAATGAGCAGTTCTTC.

The chain combines TRBV5-1 with TRBJ1-1, with 9 bases lining up with TRBD1. The CDR3 runs to 15 residues. Germline CDR1 is SGHRS and CDR2 is YFSETQ. The V segment lost 4 bases and the J segment 6 bases; nucleotides outside the gene matches: 10. The CDR3 nucleotides are TGCGCCAGCAGCATTACGACAGGGGGGTTAGCTGAAGCTTTCTTT. This translates into CASSITTGGLAEAFF.

V gene TRBV11-3 combines with J gene TRBJ1-6; no clear D gene. V lost 5 bases and J 7 bases, leaving 12 bases between the germline ends. This CDR3 comprises 14 residues. Per the germline V gene, CDR1 is SGHNT and CDR2 is YENEEA. The CDR3 region has the DNA TGTGCCAGCAGCCGTGAGATGATCAATTCACCCCTCCACTTT. Translation gives CASSREMINSPLHF.

This chain uses TRBV19 with TRBJ2-3; possibly TRBD2 for D (5 bases). V lost 3 bases and J lost 0, with 7 bases in between. The germline V gene has CDR1 LNHDA and CDR2 SQIVND (reference sequence). CDR3 length: 14 residues. In DNA, the CDR3 is TGTGCCAGTAGTATCCGAGGGAGCACAGATACGCAGTATTTT. Protein sequence: CASSIRGSTDTQYF.

V gene TRBV2 combines with J gene TRBJ1-2; 7 bases fit TRBD1. The CDR3 loop spans 12 amino acids. From germline, CDR1 is SNHLY and CDR2 FYNNEI. J was trimmed by 3 bases and V by 9 bases; bases with no gene match: 4. CDR3 in amino acids: CASTGEDYGYTF. The CDR3 DNA reads as TGTGCCAGTACAGGGGAGGACTATGGCTACACCTTC.